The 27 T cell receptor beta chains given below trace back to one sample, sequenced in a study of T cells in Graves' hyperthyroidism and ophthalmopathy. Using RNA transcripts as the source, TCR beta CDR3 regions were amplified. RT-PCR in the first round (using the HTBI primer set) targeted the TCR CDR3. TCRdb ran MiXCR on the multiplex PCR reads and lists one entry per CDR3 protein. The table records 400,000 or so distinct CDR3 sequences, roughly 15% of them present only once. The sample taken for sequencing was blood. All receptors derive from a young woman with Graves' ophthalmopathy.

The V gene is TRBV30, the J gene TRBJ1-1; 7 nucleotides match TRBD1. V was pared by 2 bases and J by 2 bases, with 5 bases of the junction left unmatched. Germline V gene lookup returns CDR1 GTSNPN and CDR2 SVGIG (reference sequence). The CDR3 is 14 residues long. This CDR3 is CAWSLGQANTEAFF. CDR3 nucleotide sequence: TGTGCCTGGAGTTTAGGACAGGCTAACACTGAAGCTTTCTTT.

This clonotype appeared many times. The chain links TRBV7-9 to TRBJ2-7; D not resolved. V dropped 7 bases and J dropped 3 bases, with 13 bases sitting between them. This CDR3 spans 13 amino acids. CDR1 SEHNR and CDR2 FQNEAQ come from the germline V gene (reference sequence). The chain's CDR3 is CASTGEKLYEQYF. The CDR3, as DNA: TGTGCCAGCACAGGAGAGAAACTCTACGAGCAGTACTTC.

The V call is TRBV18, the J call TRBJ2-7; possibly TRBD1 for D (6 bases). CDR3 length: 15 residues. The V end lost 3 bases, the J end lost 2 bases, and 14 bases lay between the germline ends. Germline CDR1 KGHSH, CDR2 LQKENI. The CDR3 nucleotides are TGTGCCAGCTCACCGGCCGGGACAAAGCCCTACGAGCAGTACTTC. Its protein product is CASSPAGTKPYEQYF.

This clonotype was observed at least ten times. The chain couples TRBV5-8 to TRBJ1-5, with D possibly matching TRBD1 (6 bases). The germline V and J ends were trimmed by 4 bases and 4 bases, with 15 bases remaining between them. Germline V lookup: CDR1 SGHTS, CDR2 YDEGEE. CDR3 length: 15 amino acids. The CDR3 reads CASSPGKGGNQPQHF. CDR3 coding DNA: TGTGCCAGCAGCCCCGGAAAGGGGGGGAATCAGCCCCAGCATTTT.

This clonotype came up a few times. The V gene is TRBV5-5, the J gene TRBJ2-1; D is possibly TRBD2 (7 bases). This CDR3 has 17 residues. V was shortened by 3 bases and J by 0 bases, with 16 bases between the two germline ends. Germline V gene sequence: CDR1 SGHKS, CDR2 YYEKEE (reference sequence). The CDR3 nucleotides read TGTGCCAGCAGCTCTAATCCCCGGGGGGCCTCCTACAATGAGCAGTTCTTC. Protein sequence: CASSSNPRGASYNEQFF.

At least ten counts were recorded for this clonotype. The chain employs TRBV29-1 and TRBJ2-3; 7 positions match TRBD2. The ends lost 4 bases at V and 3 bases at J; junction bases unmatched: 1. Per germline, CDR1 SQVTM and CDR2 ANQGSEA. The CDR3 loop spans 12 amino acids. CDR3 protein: CSVGEGTDTQYF. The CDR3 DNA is TGCAGCGTTGGGGAGGGGACAGATACGCAGTATTTT.

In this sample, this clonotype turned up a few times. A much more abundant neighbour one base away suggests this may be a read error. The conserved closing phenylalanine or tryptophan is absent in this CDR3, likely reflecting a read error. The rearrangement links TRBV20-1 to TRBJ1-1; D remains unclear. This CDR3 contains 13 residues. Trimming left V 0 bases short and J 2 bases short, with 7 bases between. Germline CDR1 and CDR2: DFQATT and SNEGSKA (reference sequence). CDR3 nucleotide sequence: TGCAGTGCTAGAGATATTCCAAACACTGAAGCTTTCCTT. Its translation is CSARDIPNTEAFL.

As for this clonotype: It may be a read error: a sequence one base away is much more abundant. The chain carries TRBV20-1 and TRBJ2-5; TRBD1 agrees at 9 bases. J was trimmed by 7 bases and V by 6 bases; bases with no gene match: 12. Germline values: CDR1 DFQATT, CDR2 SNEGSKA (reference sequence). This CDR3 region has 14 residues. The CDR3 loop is CSAAARTGVGTQYF. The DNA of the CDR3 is TGCAGTGCAGCGGCCCGGACAGGGGTGGGGACCCAGTACTTC.

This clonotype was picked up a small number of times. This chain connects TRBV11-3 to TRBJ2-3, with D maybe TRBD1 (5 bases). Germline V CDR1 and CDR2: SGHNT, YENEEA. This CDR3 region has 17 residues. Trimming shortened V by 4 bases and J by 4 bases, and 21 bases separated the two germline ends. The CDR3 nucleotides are TGTGCCAGCAGCTCGTCGCAGACAGCCCTTGGGCCAGATACGCAGTATTTT. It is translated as CASSSSQTALGPDTQYF.

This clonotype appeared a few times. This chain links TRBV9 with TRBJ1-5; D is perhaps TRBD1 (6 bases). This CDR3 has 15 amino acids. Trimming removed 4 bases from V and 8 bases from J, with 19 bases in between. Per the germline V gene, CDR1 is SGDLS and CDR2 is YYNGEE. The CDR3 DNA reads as TGTGCCAGCAGCTTTGGGGGGCAGGGCGGGGAGCCCCAGCATTTT. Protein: CASSFGGQGGEPQHF.

The CDR3 DNA follows: TGTGCCAGTAGTCGACAGCAGCCAGATACGCAGTATTTT. Amino acid sequence: CASSRQQPDTQYF. The V call is TRBV19, the J call TRBJ2-3; a weak D match, TRBD1 (5 bases). The germline V gene has CDR1 LNHDA and CDR2 SQIVND (reference sequence). With 5 bases removed from V and 4 bases from J, the gap between germline ends came to 10 bases. The CDR3 length is 13 residues.

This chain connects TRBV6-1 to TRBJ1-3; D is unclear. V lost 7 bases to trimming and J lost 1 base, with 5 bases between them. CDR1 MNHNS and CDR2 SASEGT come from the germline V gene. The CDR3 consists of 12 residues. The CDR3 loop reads CASKTSGNTIYF. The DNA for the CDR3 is TGTGCCAGCAAGACATCTGGAAACACCATATATTTT.

The CDR3: CASSYWRGAVNEKLFF. For the CDR3, the DNA is TGTGCCAGCAGTTACTGGCGGGGGGCTGTTAATGAAAAACTGTTTTTT. V usage is TRBV6-5 and J usage is TRBJ1-4, with D possibly being TRBD1 (6 bases). With 1 base removed from V and 4 bases from J, the gap between germline ends came to 13 bases. Germline CDR1 MNHEY, CDR2 SVGAGI. The CDR3 spans 16 residues.

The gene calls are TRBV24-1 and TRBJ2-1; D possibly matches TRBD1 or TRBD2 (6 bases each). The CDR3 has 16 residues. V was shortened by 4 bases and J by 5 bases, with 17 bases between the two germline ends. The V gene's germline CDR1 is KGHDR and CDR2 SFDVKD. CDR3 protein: CATSDPLGGGHNEQFF. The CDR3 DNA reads TGTGCCACCAGTGACCCCCTCGGGGGCGGCCACAATGAGCAGTTCTTC.

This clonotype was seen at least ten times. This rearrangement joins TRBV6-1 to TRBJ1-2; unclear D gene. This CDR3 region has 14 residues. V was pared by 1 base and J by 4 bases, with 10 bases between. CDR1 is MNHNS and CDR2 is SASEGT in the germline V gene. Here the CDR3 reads CASSEDWRAYGYTF. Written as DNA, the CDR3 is TGTGCCAGCAGTGAAGATTGGAGGGCCTATGGCTACACCTTC.

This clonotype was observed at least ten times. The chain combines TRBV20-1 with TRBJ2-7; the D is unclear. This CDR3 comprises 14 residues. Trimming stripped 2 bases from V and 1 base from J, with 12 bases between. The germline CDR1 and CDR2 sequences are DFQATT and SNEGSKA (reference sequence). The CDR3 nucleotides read TGCAGTGCTAGACGAAACACGGATTCCTACGAGCAGTACTTC. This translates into CSARRNTDSYEQYF.

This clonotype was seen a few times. CDR3 residues: CASSTSIGESREKLFF. The DNA for the CDR3 is TGTGCCAGCAGTACATCTATAGGGGAGTCTCGCGAAAAACTGTTTTTT. V is TRBV2 and J is TRBJ1-4; perhaps TRBD1 as D (5 bases). V lost 5 bases and J lost 8, with 21 bases in between. In germline, CDR1 is SNHLY, CDR2 FYNNEI. This CDR3 is 16 amino acids long.

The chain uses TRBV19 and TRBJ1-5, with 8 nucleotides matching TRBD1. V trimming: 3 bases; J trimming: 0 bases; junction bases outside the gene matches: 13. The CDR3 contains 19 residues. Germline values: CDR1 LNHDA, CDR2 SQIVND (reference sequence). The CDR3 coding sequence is TGTGCCAGTAGTATTGTAAGGTTGACCGGGACAGGTAGCAATCAGCCCCAGCATTTT. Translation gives CASSIVRLTGTGSNQPQHF.

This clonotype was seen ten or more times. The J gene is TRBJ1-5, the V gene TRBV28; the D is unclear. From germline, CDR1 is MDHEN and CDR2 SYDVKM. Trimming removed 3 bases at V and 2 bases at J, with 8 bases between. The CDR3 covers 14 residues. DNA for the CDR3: TGTGCCAGCAGTTTGATTAACCGCAATCAGCCCCAGCATTTT. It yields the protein CASSLINRNQPQHF.

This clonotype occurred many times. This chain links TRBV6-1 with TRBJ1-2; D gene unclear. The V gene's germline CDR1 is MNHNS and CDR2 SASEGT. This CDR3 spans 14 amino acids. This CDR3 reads CAAANHGADYGYTF. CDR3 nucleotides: TGTGCAGCAGCTAATCATGGAGCAGACTATGGCTACACCTTC.

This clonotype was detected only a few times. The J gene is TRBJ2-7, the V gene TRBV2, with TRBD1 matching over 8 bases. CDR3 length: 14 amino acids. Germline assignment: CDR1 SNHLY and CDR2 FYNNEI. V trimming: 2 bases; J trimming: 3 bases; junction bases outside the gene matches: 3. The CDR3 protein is CASSEQTGDYEQYF. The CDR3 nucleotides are TGTGCCAGCAGTGAACAGACAGGGGACTACGAGCAGTACTTC.

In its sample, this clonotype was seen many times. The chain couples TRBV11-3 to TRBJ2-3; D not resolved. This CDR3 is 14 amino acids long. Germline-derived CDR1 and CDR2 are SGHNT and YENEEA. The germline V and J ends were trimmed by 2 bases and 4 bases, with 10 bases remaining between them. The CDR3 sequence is CASSLTRVSDTQYF. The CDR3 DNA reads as TGTGCCAGCAGCTTAACCCGGGTTTCAGATACGCAGTATTTT.

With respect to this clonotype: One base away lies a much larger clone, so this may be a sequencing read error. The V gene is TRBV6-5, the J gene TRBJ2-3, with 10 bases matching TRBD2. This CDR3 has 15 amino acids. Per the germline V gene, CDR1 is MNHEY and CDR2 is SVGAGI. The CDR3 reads CASSDSAGGTDTHYF. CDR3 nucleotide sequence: TGTGCCAGCAGTGACTCAGCGGGGGGGACAGATACGCATTATTTT.

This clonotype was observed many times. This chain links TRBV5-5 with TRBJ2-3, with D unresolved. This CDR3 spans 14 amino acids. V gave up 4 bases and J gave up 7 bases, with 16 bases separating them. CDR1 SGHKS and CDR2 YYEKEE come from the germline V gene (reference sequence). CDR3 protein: CASSPVVSVNTQYF. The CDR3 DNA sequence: TGTGCCAGCAGCCCGGTTGTTTCGGTGAATACGCAGTATTTT.

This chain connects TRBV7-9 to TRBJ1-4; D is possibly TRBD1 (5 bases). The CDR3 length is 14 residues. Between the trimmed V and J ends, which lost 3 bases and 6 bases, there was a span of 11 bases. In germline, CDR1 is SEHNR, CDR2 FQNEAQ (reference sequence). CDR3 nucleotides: TGTGCCAGCAGCTTGGTCCAGGGCTATGAAAAACTGTTTTTT. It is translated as CASSLVQGYEKLFF.

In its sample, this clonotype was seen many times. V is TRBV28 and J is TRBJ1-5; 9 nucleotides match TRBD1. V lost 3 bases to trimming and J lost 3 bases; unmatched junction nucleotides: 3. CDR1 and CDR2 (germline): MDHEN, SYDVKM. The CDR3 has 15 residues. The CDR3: CASSFYRGHNQPQHF. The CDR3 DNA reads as TGTGCCAGCAGTTTCTACAGGGGGCACAATCAGCCCCAGCATTTT.

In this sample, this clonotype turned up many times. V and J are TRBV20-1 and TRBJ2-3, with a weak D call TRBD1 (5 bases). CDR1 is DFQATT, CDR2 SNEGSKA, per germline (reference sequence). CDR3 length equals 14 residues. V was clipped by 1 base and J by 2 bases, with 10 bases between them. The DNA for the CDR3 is TGCAGTGCTAGAGTCCCCAGGGCCACAGATACGCAGTATTTT. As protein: CSARVPRATDTQYF.